This T cell receptor beta chain was retrieved from a study of post-analysis software for immune sequencing data. Germline V gives CDR1 MGHRA, CDR2 YSYEKL. V shed 1 base, J shed 3 bases, and the junction held 7 bases outside the gene matches. The CDR3 extends over 16 amino acids. Overall study findings and caveats: In patients, TRBV5-6, TRBV5-1 and TRBV20-1 belonged to five or six TRBV segments found more frequently than in controls. The normalized Chao1 diversity of multiple sclerosis patients was significantly lower than that of controls.

Prepared TCR beta cDNA libraries contained unique molecular identifiers. Out of about 0.9 to 10 million T cells, roughly 0.5 million cDNA molecules were generated. TCRdb independently ran MiXCR on the PCR reads; one entry per CDR3 protein. The table shows approximately 630,000 distinct CDR3 sequences, with more than 50% occurring only once. Notes on this clonotype: Antigen unknown.

The sequenced material came from blood. The V call is TRBV4-1, the J call TRBJ2-3; 7 positions match TRBD2. The clonotype was recovered from a girl aged 2-10 years with multiple sclerosis. CDR3 in amino acids: CASSQGRLARTDTQYF. In DNA form, the CDR3 reads TGCGCCAGCAGCCAAGGGAGACTAGCCCGGACAGATACGCAGTATTTT.